These 13 T cell receptor beta chains came from one sample sequenced in a study of blood T cell repertoires in COVID-19. The repertoire was sequenced with immunoSEQ multiplex PCR; TCRdb's copy has only in-frame clones and lacks some. The data hold 350,000 to 550,000 clones, with around 89% observed a single time. Specimen: peripheral blood. All receptors derive from a woman aged 25-40 years with acute or convalescent COVID-19.

CDR3 DNA sequence: TGTGCCAGTAGTATCGGGACAGGGCGGGATACGCAGTATTTT. It encodes CASSIGTGRDTQYF. The genes are TRBV19 and TRBJ2-3, with 9 bases identical to TRBD1. The CDR3 has 14 residues. Germline V gene data show CDR1 as LNHDA and CDR2 as SQIVND (reference sequence). The junction had 4 bases not matched to a gene; V was cut back by 3 bases and J by 6 bases.

Note on this clone: Other DNA sequences of this sample code for an identical CDR3. The chain is built from TRBV28 and TRBJ2-7; a weak D match, TRBD1 (5 bases). The germline V gene has CDR1 MDHEN and CDR2 SYDVKM. V lost 2 bases, J lost 2 bases, and 7 bases lay in between. There are 13 residues in the CDR3. This CDR3 reads CASSLGRAYEQYF. The CDR3 region has the DNA TGTGCCAGCAGTTTAGGCAGGGCCTACGAGCAGTACTTC.

This chain uses TRBV5-4 with TRBJ1-2; no firm D call. The CDR3 consists of 16 residues. The V end was cut by 0 bases, the J end by 2 bases, with 14 bases between. The germline V gene encodes CDR1 SGHNT and CDR2 YYREEE (reference sequence). CDR3 loop: CASSLGTDVKNYGYTF. The CDR3 nucleotides read TGTGCCAGCAGCTTGGGGACTGACGTAAAGAACTATGGCTACACCTTC.

CDR3 DNA sequence: TGTGCCAGCAGTTCGAGTACGAACACCGGGGAGCTGTTTTTT. It yields the protein CASSSSTNTGELFF. The chain has TRBV7-9 and TRBJ2-2; D gene unclear. CDR3 length equals 14 residues. Germline V gene sequence: CDR1 SEHNR, CDR2 FQNEAQ (reference sequence). V was shortened by 6 bases and J by 0 bases, with 8 bases between the two germline ends.

The V call is TRBV30, the J call TRBJ2-7; D gene unclear. The germline V gene encodes CDR1 GTSNPN and CDR2 SVGIG (reference sequence). CDR3 length: 15 amino acids. Trimming cost V 0 bases and J 2 bases, with 14 bases left between them. CDR3 sequence reads: CAWSVAGSLPYEQYF. The CDR3 DNA reads as TGTGCCTGGAGTGTCGCAGGTTCCCTTCCCTACGAGCAGTACTTC.

The chain is built from TRBV19 and TRBJ2-1; D gene uncertain. The length of the CDR3 is 13 residues. V was clipped by 0 bases and J by 9 bases, with 9 bases between them. CDR1 and CDR2 from the germline V gene are LNHDA and SQIVND (reference sequence). DNA for the CDR3: TGTGCCAGTAGTATAGATGTTTCAGGTGAGCAGTTCTTC. This sequence encodes CASSIDVSGEQFF.

The chain has TRBV7-9 and TRBJ2-4, with 7 bases matching TRBD1. CDR3 size: 12 residues. Trimming cost V 4 bases and J 10 bases; bases outside gene matches: 4. CDR1 is SEHNR, CDR2 FQNEAQ, per germline (reference sequence). CDR3 protein: CASSSTGRIQYF. The CDR3 nucleotides read TGTGCCAGCAGCTCGACAGGGCGGATTCAGTACTTC. Full variable domain (outside the CDR3, taken from reference TRBV7-9 and TRBJ2-4): DTGVSQNPRHKITKRGQNVTFRCDPISEHNRLYWYRQTLGQGPEFLTYFQNEAQLEKSRLLSDRFSAERPKGSFSTLEIQRTEQGDSAMYLCASSSTGRIQYFGAGTRLSVL.

The chain uses TRBV29-1 and TRBJ1-3, with D perhaps matching TRBD1 (5 bases). The germline V gene has CDR1 SQVTM and CDR2 ANQGSEA. The CDR3 spans 14 residues. The V end lost 6 bases, the J end lost 5 bases, and 17 bases lay between the germline ends. DNA for the CDR3: TGCAGCGTGGAGGGACCGGGACCAAGAAACACCATATATTTT. Amino acid sequence: CSVEGPGPRNTIYF.

The chain is built from TRBV28 and TRBJ2-5, with 12 bases that match TRBD2. CDR1 is MDHEN, CDR2 SYDVKM, per germline. J gave up 0 bases and V 7 bases, and 9 bases lay outside the gene matches. The CDR3 contains 17 residues. The CDR3 DNA sequence: TGTGCCAGCAAAACGAGACTAGCGGGGGCGTACCAAGAGACCCAGTACTTC. Its protein product is CASKTRLAGAYQETQYF.

The chain links TRBV28 to TRBJ1-1, with 7 bases lining up with TRBD1. V was pared by 7 bases and J by 10 bases, with 9 bases of the junction left unmatched. Per the germline V gene, CDR1 is MDHEN and CDR2 is SYDVKM. The CDR3 sequence is 12 residues long. The DNA of the CDR3 is TGTGCCAGCATCAGCCGACAGGGAAGAGCTTTCTTT. Translating it yields CASISRQGRAFF.

CDR3 region: CASTGGGKGEQYF. CDR3 sequence (DNA): TGTGCCAGCACGGGAGGGGGAAAGGGCGAGCAGTACTTC. The rearrangement links TRBV28 to TRBJ2-7, with TRBD2 matching over 8 bases. CDR1 MDHEN and CDR2 SYDVKM come from the germline V gene. V lost 7 bases and J lost 6; bases outside the gene matches: 8. The CDR3 has 13 amino acids.

The chain carries TRBV28 and TRBJ2-7, with D maybe TRBD1 (6 bases). This CDR3 is 13 amino acids long. V gave up 5 bases and J gave up 1 base, with 9 bases separating them. Germline V gives CDR1 MDHEN, CDR2 SYDVKM. The CDR3 is CASSGQSSYEQYF. For the CDR3, the DNA is TGTGCCAGCAGTGGACAGAGTTCCTACGAGCAGTACTTC.

The chain carries TRBV5-1 and TRBJ2-1, with D perhaps TRBD2 (5 bases). The CDR3 covers 16 residues. The germline V gene has CDR1 SGHRS and CDR2 YFSETQ. The V and J ends lost 0 bases and 3 bases respectively, with 13 bases between them. CDR3 nucleotides: TGCGCCAGCAGCTTGGCCCGGGGTCCTAGCTACAATGAGCAGTTCTTC. It is translated as CASSLARGPSYNEQFF.